This is a list of T cell receptor beta chains from one sample in a study of radiotherapy plus CTLA-4 blockade in lung cancer. Assay used: immunoSEQ multiplex PCR; TCRdb lists only in-frame clones, some missing. The top ten clones hold about 4.2% of a sample with approximately 60,000 clones, around three quarters of them seen once. The input for sequencing was peripheral blood, taken from a patient treated with radiotherapy plus ipilimumab. The receptors were sampled from a human donor with non-small cell lung cancer who had a complete response to radiotherapy plus ipilimumab. Both conserved end residues are part of each CDR3. Fields, in order: D gene, V gene, CDR3 protein. D genes are given only for firm matches.

>TRBD1|TRBV10-3
CAISQQGAVTGELFF
>-|TRBV11-2
CASSTMGLTGELFF
>-|TRBV11-3
CASSFSNDKAFF
>-|TRBV27
CASSWAGNSNTEAFF
>-|TRBV5-5
CASKGGELFF
>TRBD1|TRBV9
CASSAGTGANTGELFF
>-|TRBV4-3
CASSQYLSDSSNYGYTF
>TRBD1|TRBV10-2
CASRGTGTGQPQHF
>-|TRBV6-1
CASSADSLTNYGYTF
>TRBD1|TRBV6-5
CASSLPGQGSEQYF
>TRBD2|TRBV5-4
CASRSGGPVTYNEQFF
>-|TRBV28
CASSLYLGQTTWPQHF
>-|TRBV6-5
CASSYSVGVRTDTQYF
>TRBD1|TRBV7-6
CASSSPTGWATTNEKLFF
>TRBD2|TRBV18
CASSPDGPSGKNEQFF
>-|TRBV7-2
CASSLMKNTEAFF
>TRBD2|TRBV18
CASSPKIPAGGPGETQYF
>TRBD1|TRBV11-3
CASSPQGKEGYTF
>-|TRBV7-6
CTSSGQSREQFF
>-|TRBV7-8
CASSSNTGELFF
>-|TRBV7-9
CATLDPGRLNNEQFF
>TRBD1|TRBV6-1
CASSGWTGQGDYGYTF
>TRBD2|TRBV5-3
CARSSREGVREQFF
>-|TRBV7-2
CASSEGRAYGYTF
>TRBD1|TRBV7-8
CASSLIQGDQPQHF